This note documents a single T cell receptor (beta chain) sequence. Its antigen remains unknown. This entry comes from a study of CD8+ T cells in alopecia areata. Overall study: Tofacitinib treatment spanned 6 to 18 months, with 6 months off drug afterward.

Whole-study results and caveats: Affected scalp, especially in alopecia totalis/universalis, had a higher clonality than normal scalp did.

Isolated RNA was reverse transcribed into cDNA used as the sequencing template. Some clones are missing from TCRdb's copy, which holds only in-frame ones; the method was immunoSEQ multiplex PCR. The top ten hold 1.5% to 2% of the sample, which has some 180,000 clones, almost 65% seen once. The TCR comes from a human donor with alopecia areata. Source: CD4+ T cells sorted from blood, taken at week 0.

The CDR3: CASRRAGTRNQPQHF. The CDR3 DNA is TGTGCCAGCAGGAGGGCCGGGACTCGAAATCAGCCCCAGCATTTT. This chain joins TRBV2 and TRBJ1-5, with D perhaps TRBD1 (5 bases). The CDR3 runs to 15 residues. Trimming removed 6 bases from V and 4 bases from J, with 16 bases in between. Germline V CDR1 and CDR2: SNHLY, FYNNEI.